This is a list of T cell receptor beta chains from one sample in a study of cytomegalovirus exposure and HLA in healthy donors. Data came from immunoSEQ multiplex PCR; TCRdb stores just in-frame clones and leaves some out. The table shows approximately 100,000 clones, with over 60% occurring only once. Sequencing was carried out using PBMCs. The receptors come from a female donor in good health and CMV-seropositive. Both conserved end residues are part of each CDR3.

j_gene: TRBJ2-7; v_gene: TRBV19; CDR3aa: CASGDTASYEQYF
j_gene: TRBJ2-1; v_gene: TRBV30; CDR3aa: CAWSVRRGGEQFF
j_gene: .; v_gene: TRBV6-1; CDR3aa: CASSVGPTASYEQYF
j_gene: TRBJ2-1; v_gene: TRBV4-2; CDR3aa: CASSQVLSYNEQFF
j_gene: TRBJ2-1; v_gene: TRBV18; CDR3aa: CASSQPGQVNNEQFF
j_gene: TRBJ2-7; v_gene: TRBV4-3; CDR3aa: CASSQDGGGRGDEQYF
j_gene: .; v_gene: TRBV23-1; CDR3aa: CASSHPVRNYEQYF
j_gene: TRBJ1-5; v_gene: TRBV6-6; CDR3aa: CASSSPGQEHF
j_gene: TRBJ1-2; v_gene: TRBV4-2; CDR3aa: CASSQGGANYGYTF
j_gene: TRBJ2-7; v_gene: TRBV18; CDR3aa: CASSPLPSGGLTSGVPYEQYF
j_gene: .; v_gene: TRBV10-2; CDR3aa: CASSESGRSYEQYF
j_gene: TRBJ2-5; v_gene: TRBV18; CDR3aa: CASLKGLADQETQYF
j_gene: TRBJ2-7; v_gene: TRBV27; CDR3aa: CASSPLAGGPYEQYF
j_gene: TRBJ2-5; v_gene: TRBV11-2; CDR3aa: CASRRGSVAGVETQYF
j_gene: TRBJ2-2; v_gene: TRBV12-1; CDR3aa: CASSFGTRSSGELFF
j_gene: TRBJ1-2; v_gene: TRBV6-6; CDR3aa: CASSGGQRGNYGYTF
j_gene: TRBJ1-2; v_gene: TRBV28; CDR3aa: CASSLYGVSNYGYTF
j_gene: TRBJ1-2; v_gene: TRBV11-2; CDR3aa: CASSLERRGVYGYTF
j_gene: TRBJ2-2; v_gene: TRBV19; CDR3aa: CASSPRVDTGELFF
j_gene: TRBJ2-5; v_gene: TRBV5-1; CDR3aa: CASSHSVTGTSVQETQYF
j_gene: TRBJ2-1; v_gene: TRBV6-4; CDR3aa: CASSDGYAGGPSSYNEQFF
j_gene: TRBJ1-3; v_gene: TRBV7-9; CDR3aa: CASSLALRDSGNTIYF
j_gene: TRBJ2-1; v_gene: TRBV5-1; CDR3aa: CASSSLGSGSLNEQFF
j_gene: TRBJ1-5; v_gene: TRBV19; CDR3aa: CASSVGTGRIQPQHF
j_gene: TRBJ1-2; v_gene: TRBV30; CDR3aa: CAWSRQAINYGYTF
j_gene: TRBJ2-7; v_gene: TRBV12-5; CDR3aa: CASGNHPGGATYEQYF
j_gene: TRBJ2-3; v_gene: TRBV7-9; CDR3aa: CASSPRGFTDTQYF
j_gene: TRBJ1-1; v_gene: TRBV7-9; CDR3aa: CSSSLDTNTEAFF
j_gene: TRBJ2-5; v_gene: TRBV5-4; CDR3aa: CASSPGTSGGGQETQYF
j_gene: TRBJ1-4; v_gene: TRBV4-3; CDR3aa: CASSQDPSPLGDFNEKLFF
j_gene: TRBJ1-5; v_gene: TRBV19; CDR3aa: CASSIRGGNQPQHF
j_gene: TRBJ2-3; v_gene: TRBV5-1; CDR3aa: CASSGGRGGDTQYF
j_gene: TRBJ1-5; v_gene: TRBV2; CDR3aa: CASRDTDTNNQPQHF
j_gene: TRBJ2-1; v_gene: TRBV7-6; CDR3aa: CASSPQRAGLRVNEQFF
j_gene: TRBJ2-1; v_gene: TRBV7-2; CDR3aa: CASSTGGAGYNEQFF
j_gene: TRBJ1-6; v_gene: TRBV6-5; CDR3aa: CASSTGGINSPLHF
j_gene: TRBJ1-2; v_gene: TRBV14; CDR3aa: CASSQGLTTYYGYTF
j_gene: TRBJ2-7; v_gene: TRBV30; CDR3aa: CAWRTGTGFDEQYF
j_gene: TRBJ1-5; v_gene: TRBV6-1; CDR3aa: CASSEASMTNSNQPQHF
j_gene: TRBJ1-1; v_gene: TRBV2; CDR3aa: CASSGTGVNTEAFF
j_gene: TRBJ1-2; v_gene: TRBV4-1; CDR3aa: CASSPWGRGGIYGYTF
j_gene: TRBJ1-3; v_gene: TRBV5-8; CDR3aa: CASSLRGINPGNTIYF
j_gene: TRBJ1-1; v_gene: TRBV7-2; CDR3aa: CASSLARDRNTEAFF
j_gene: TRBJ1-1; v_gene: TRBV5-4; CDR3aa: CASSSPGQLNTEAFF
j_gene: TRBJ1-6; v_gene: TRBV19; CDR3aa: CASSINQGARNSPLHF
j_gene: TRBJ1-1; v_gene: TRBV11-2; CDR3aa: CASSQVGGTDTEAFF
j_gene: TRBJ1-5; v_gene: TRBV5-5; CDR3aa: CASSLATGSGNQPQHF
j_gene: TRBJ1-3; v_gene: TRBV7-9; CDR3aa: CSSSLRSAGNTIYF
j_gene: TRBJ2-3; v_gene: TRBV11-2; CDR3aa: CASRGGGTDTQYF
j_gene: TRBJ2-6; v_gene: TRBV5-1; CDR3aa: CASRQVSSGANVLTF
j_gene: TRBJ2-3; v_gene: TRBV4-1; CDR3aa: CASSHFGLAGGDTQYF
j_gene: TRBJ2-6; v_gene: TRBV6-1; CDR3aa: CASSAAGQLSGANVLTF